What follows are 16 T cell receptor beta chains derived from one specimen sequenced in a study of shared clonotypes between healthy human individuals. Libraries were prepared by immunoSEQ multiplex PCR; TCRdb keeps only in-frame clonotypes and omits some of them. This table holds 2 million or so clones, approximately 95% found once. CD45RO-negative, CCR7-selected cells formed the naive CD8 fraction, which excluded terminally differentiated effector memory CD45RA+ cells. The sequenced sample consisted of naive CD8+ T cells sorted from blood. These receptors were collected from a man aged 18 to 35 in good health.

The DNA for the CDR3 is TGTGCCAGCAGTTTATTTTTCAGGGAGGGCACAGATACGCAGTATTTT. Translated, it gives CASSLFFREGTDTQYF. The rearrangement links TRBV28 to TRBJ2-3; maybe TRBD2 (6 bases). CDR3 size: 16 residues. V was pared by 1 base and J by 1 base, with 12 bases between. Germline V gene lookup returns CDR1 MDHEN and CDR2 SYDVKM.

There are a few counts of this clone. In the same sample, other DNA sequences code for this CDR3. The chain links TRBV5-6 to TRBJ2-7; D is perhaps TRBD2 (5 bases). V was trimmed by 4 bases and J by 0 bases, leaving 5 bases between them. In germline, CDR1 is SGHDT, CDR2 YYEEEE. This CDR3 spans 12 amino acids. DNA for the CDR3: TGTGCCAGCAGCGGGAGCTCCTACGAGCAGTACTTC. Protein product: CASSGSSYEQYF.

Notes on this clone: The sample carries other DNA sequences with the same CDR3. The chain is built from TRBV18 and TRBJ2-3; a weak D match, TRBD2 (5 bases). In germline, CDR1 is KGHSH, CDR2 LQKENI. This CDR3 region has 14 residues. V was pared by 0 bases and J by 1 base, with 5 bases between. The CDR3 region is CASSPPGGTDTQYF. The CDR3 nucleotides read TGTGCCAGCTCACCACCGGGAGGCACAGATACGCAGTATTTT.

This clone was seen once. The chain uses TRBV5-4 and TRBJ2-7; TRBD1 matches 7 bases. The V gene end was trimmed by 3 bases and the J gene end by 3 bases; junction bases not matched to a gene: 3. This CDR3 contains 13 residues. The V gene's germline CDR1 is SGHNT and CDR2 YYREEE (reference sequence). In DNA, the CDR3 is TGTGCCAGCAGCTCCTCAGGGGGCTACGAGCAGTACTTC. Its protein is CASSSSGGYEQYF.

The CDR3: CASSPGTGYYEQYF. CDR3 coding DNA: TGTGCCAGCAGCCCCGGGACAGGTTACTACGAGCAGTACTTC. The chain employs TRBV5-8 and TRBJ2-7; 8 nucleotides line up with TRBD1. J gave up 3 bases and V 4 bases, and 6 bases lay outside the gene matches. CDR3 length equals 14 residues. CDR1 is SGHTS, CDR2 YDEGEE, per germline.

The chain combines TRBV6-5 with TRBJ2-3; D is uncertain. Germline values: CDR1 MNHEY, CDR2 SVGAGI. Trimming removed 0 bases from V and 3 bases from J, with 10 bases in between. CDR3 length: 15 residues. CDR3 DNA: TGTGCCAGCAGTTACTCTGGGTTTGTGACAGATACGCAGTATTTT. Protein sequence: CASSYSGFVTDTQYF.

The chain couples TRBV5-6 to TRBJ2-1; D is unclear. Deletions cut 3 bases from V and 10 bases from J, with 14 bases between. From germline, CDR1 is SGHDT and CDR2 YYEEEE. The length of the CDR3 is 13 residues. The CDR3 sequence is CASSSNPRVEQFF. DNA for the CDR3: TGTGCCAGCAGCTCAAATCCCCGGGTGGAGCAGTTCTTC. Together with reference TRBV5-6 and TRBJ2-1, the CDR3 gives the full variable domain: DAGVTQSPTHLIKTRGQQVTLRCSPKSGHDTVSWYQQALGQGPQFIFQYYEEEERQRGNFPDRFSGHQFPNYSSELNVNALLLGDSALYLCASSSNPRVEQFFGPGTRLTVL.

The CDR3 reads CASSFQDTLLGEKLFF. DNA for the CDR3: TGTGCCAGCAGCTTTCAGGACACCCTGCTTGGGGAAAAACTGTTTTTT. This chain uses TRBV5-6 with TRBJ1-4; D possibly corresponds to TRBD1 (5 bases). V shed 2 bases and J shed 8 bases, with 19 bases lying between them. The CDR3 is 16 residues long. In germline, CDR1 is SGHDT, CDR2 YYEEEE.

The V gene is TRBV6-1, the J gene TRBJ2-2, with unresolved D. This CDR3 has 15 amino acids. Germline assignment: CDR1 MNHNS and CDR2 SASEGT. V lost 2 bases and J lost 5, with 12 bases in between. The CDR3 nucleotides read TGTGCCAGCAGTGAACAGCACTTTGGGACCGGGGAGCTGTTTTTT. This encodes CASSEQHFGTGELFF.

V is TRBV10-2 and J is TRBJ1-6; 7 nucleotides line up with TRBD1. CDR3 size: 16 residues. Germline assignment: CDR1 WSHSY and CDR2 SAAADI. J lost 6 bases, V lost 2 bases, and 7 bases had no gene match. The CDR3 region is CASSEMTGLLNSPLHF. In DNA, the CDR3 is TGCGCCAGCAGTGAGATGACAGGGCTTCTTAATTCACCCCTCCACTTT.

The CDR3 nucleotides are TGCACCAGCAGCCATCCCCGGGACAGGGGCTGGCCTGAAGCTTTCTTT. This encodes CTSSHPRDRGWPEAFF. The chain links TRBV1 to TRBJ1-1; the table's D gene call, TRBD1, was not cross checked with the DNA. TRBV1 represents a pseudogene. The CDR3 runs to 16 residues.

The V call is TRBV14, the J call TRBJ1-1; D is ambiguous. The germline V gene has CDR1 SGHDN and CDR2 FVKESK. The CDR3 has 13 residues. Trimming removed 4 bases at V and 7 bases at J, with 13 bases between. In DNA form, the CDR3 reads TGTGCCAGCAGCCGCGTCAGGACCAATGAAGCTTTCTTT. It specifies CASSRVRTNEAFF.

V is TRBV10-1 and J is TRBJ2-4; D uncertain. Germline CDR1 WNHNN, CDR2 SYGVQD (reference sequence). Between the trimmed V and J ends, which lost 2 bases and 0 bases, there was a span of 8 bases. CDR3 size: 15 residues. CDR3 nucleotide sequence: TGCGCCAGCAGTGAGCGGAACCTAGCCAAAAACATTCAGTACTTC. This codes for CASSERNLAKNIQYF.

The V and J genes are TRBV11-1 and TRBJ2-5; the D gene is possibly TRBD2 (7 bases). Between the trimmed V and J ends, which lost 1 base and 4 bases, there was a span of 13 bases. CDR1 is SGHAT, CDR2 FQDESV, per germline (reference sequence). This CDR3 spans 15 amino acids. CDR3 nucleotide sequence: TGTGCCAGCAGCTTAGGTCTCGGGGGGCCAGAGACCCAGTACTTC. As protein: CASSLGLGGPETQYF. Together with reference TRBV11-1 and TRBJ2-5, the CDR3 gives the full variable domain: EAEVAQSPRYKITEKSQAVAFWCDPISGHATLYWYRQILGQGPELLVQFQDESVVDDSQLPKDRFSAERLKGVDSTLKIQPAELGDSAMYLCASSLGLGGPETQYFGPGTRLLVL.

This clone appeared a single time. In nucleotides, the CDR3 is TGTGCTAGTGGTTTGGCGATCCTACAGGGGCAGGGTATGAACACTGAAGCTTTCTTT. It specifies CASGLAILQGQGMNTEAFF. The chain uses TRBV12-5 and TRBJ1-1, with 7 positions matching TRBD1. The CDR3 has 19 residues. Germline CDR1 reads LGHNT; CDR2 reads FRNRAP. V shed 1 base, J shed 0 bases, and the junction held 14 bases outside the gene matches.

This clone came up once. The chain employs TRBV2 and TRBJ1-1; D is unresolved. CDR3 length: 12 residues. Deletions cut 2 bases from V and 7 bases from J, with 8 bases between. The germline CDR1 and CDR2 sequences are SNHLY and FYNNEI. Here the CDR3 reads CASSEPTYEAFF. In DNA form, the CDR3 reads TGTGCCAGCAGTGAACCAACCTATGAAGCTTTCTTT.